The subject of this entry is one TCR beta chain. These data are taken from a study of control samples from healthy donors and cancer patients. The V end was cut by 4 bases, the J end by 2 bases, with 12 bases between. The CDR3 sequence is 15 residues long. TCRdb's table, derived via immunoSEQ multiplex PCR, lists solely in-frame clones and lacks some. Of 90,000 or so clones listed, about 88% are singletons. This chain links TRBV23-1 with TRBJ1-5; D uncertain. TRBV23-1 is reported as an ORF; its role is uncertain. The source material was PBMCs. The TCR originated in a man between 65 and 80 years old with lung cancer. CDR3 residues: CASSLRRVGNQPQHF. As DNA, the CDR3 is TGCGCCAGCAGTCTGCGGCGGGTCGGCAATCAGCCCCAGCATTTT.